These 18 T cell receptor beta chains share one sample of origin, sequenced in a study of Graves' ophthalmopathy and Graves' hyperthyroidism. Transcripts of RNA were the source for amplifying TCR beta CDR3 regions. HTBI primers were used in a first-round RT-PCR, which preceded a second-round multiplex PCR. From the multiplex PCR reads, TCRdb called clonotypes with MiXCR, one entry per CDR3 protein. The sample has hundreds of thousands of distinct CDR3 sequences, about two fifths seen once; the top ten hold roughly 3.5%. Sequencing was done on a sample of peripheral blood. These receptors originate from an adult man with Graves' ophthalmopathy.

In its sample, this clonotype was seen a few times. The chain joins TRBV2 to TRBJ2-7; possible D gene TRBD1, 5 bases. V gave up 4 bases and J gave up 4 bases, with 11 bases separating them. The CDR3 extends over 13 amino acids. CDR1 is SNHLY and CDR2 is FYNNEI in the germline V gene. The CDR3 DNA reads TGTGCCAGCAGTGTGACAGACCATTACGAGCAGTACTTC. This translates into CASSVTDHYEQYF. The variable domain in full, completed from reference TRBV2 and TRBJ2-7, reads EPEVTQTPSHQVTQMGQEVILRCVPISNHLYFYWYRQILGQKVEFLVSFYNNEISEKSEIFDDQFSVERPDGSNFTLKIRSTKLEDSAMYFCASSVTDHYEQYFGPGTRLTVT.

This clonotype was counted only a few times. The rearrangement joins TRBV5-7 to TRBJ1-4; TRBD1 aligns across 10 bases. TRBV5-7 is recorded as an ORF, its role being uncertain. V lost 6 bases to trimming and J lost 7 bases; unmatched junction nucleotides: 18. The CDR3 extends over 18 amino acids. The CDR3: CASNVPGQGITIGEKLFF. CDR3 coding DNA: TGTGCCAGCAATGTACCGGGACAGGGGATCACTATCGGTGAAAAACTGTTTTTT.

The CDR3 region has the DNA TGTGCCAGTAGACCTCGGACTACCACAGATACGCAGTATTTT. This sequence encodes CASRPRTTTDTQYF. This chain connects TRBV19 to TRBJ2-3, with a weak D call TRBD2 (6 bases). The CDR3 has 14 residues. The V and J ends lost 6 bases and 2 bases respectively, with 12 bases between them. Looked up from germline, CDR1 is LNHDA and CDR2 is SQIVND (reference sequence).

Concerning this clonotype: One end of the junction does not line up with germline, which may come from a read error. The chain is built from TRBV7-3 and TRBJ2-3; the D gene is possibly TRBD1 (6 bases). Germline values: CDR1 SGHTA, CDR2 FQGTGA. The CDR3 totals 13 residues. This CDR3 is CASSSTGQETQDF. The CDR3 region has the DNA TGTGCCAGCAGCTCAACAGGGCAAGAGACCCAGGATTTT.

Notes on this clonotype: With a much larger clone just one base away, this may be a read error. This sequence joins TRBV19 and TRBJ1-1, with D maybe TRBD1 (5 bases). Deletions cut 5 bases from V and 8 bases from J, with 15 bases between. The germline gives CDR1 LNHDA, CDR2 SQIVND (reference sequence). This CDR3 spans 13 amino acids. CDR3 in amino acids: CASSHRRGEEAFF. The CDR3 nucleotides are TGTGCCAGTAGTCACAGGCGGGGAGAGGAAGCTTTCTTT.

This clonotype came up many times. The CDR3 loop reads CASSSTGLRRKGYGYTF. CDR3 nucleotides: TGTGCCAGCAGCTCAACAGGGTTACGACGGAAGGGCTATGGCTACACCTTC. J is TRBJ1-2 and V is TRBV7-8; maybe TRBD1 (6 bases). CDR3 length: 17 residues. In germline, CDR1 is SGHVS, CDR2 FQNEAQ. V was cut by 4 bases and J by 4 bases, with 22 bases left in between.

This clonotype was seen a handful of times. The chain joins TRBV7-2 to TRBJ2-7; possibly TRBD1 for D (5 bases). The germline gives CDR1 SGHTA, CDR2 FQGNSA. V was pared by 5 bases and J by 1 base, with 18 bases between. The CDR3 has 16 amino acids. The CDR3 sequence is CASSLHLGDRSYEQYF. DNA for the CDR3: TGTGCCAGCAGCCTCCACCTAGGGGATAGGTCCTACGAGCAGTACTTC. Based on the CDR3 plus reference TRBV7-2 and TRBJ2-7, the full variable domain is GAGVSQSPSNKVTEKGKDVELRCDPISGHTALYWYRQSLGQGLEFLIYFQGNSAPDKSGLPSDRFSAERTGGSVSTLTIQRTQQEDSAVYLCASSLHLGDRSYEQYFGPGTRLTVT.

The table lists this clonotype with many counts. The rearrangement joins TRBV7-6 to TRBJ2-7; the D is unclear. The CDR3 is 14 amino acids. Germline V gene sequence: CDR1 SGHVS, CDR2 FNYEAQ. V shed 2 bases and J shed 4 bases, with 12 bases lying between them. In DNA, the CDR3 is TGTGCCAGCAGCTTAACGGAAGGGTCTTACGAGCAGTACTTC. This sequence encodes CASSLTEGSYEQYF.

Concerning this clonotype: An end of the junction does not agree with germline; a read error may underlie this. The V and J genes are TRBV7-9 and TRBJ1-3, with D hard to call. The CDR3 consists of 16 residues. Germline V gives CDR1 SEHNR, CDR2 FQNEAQ (reference sequence). The CDR3 DNA reads TGCGCCAGCAGCCAAGGGTGGGGATCCTCTGGAAACACCATATATTTT. Protein sequence: CASSQGWGSSGNTIYF.

The chain couples TRBV24-1 to TRBJ1-1; D is unclear. Germline CDR1 is KGHDR and CDR2 is SFDVKD. V lost 3 bases, J lost 10 bases, and 5 bases lay in between. This CDR3 contains 10 residues. The CDR3 reads CATSDPLAFF. In DNA, the CDR3 is TGTGCCACCAGTGATCCGCTAGCTTTCTTT.

This clonotype occurred many times. This rearrangement joins TRBV7-9 to TRBJ1-5; D is unresolved. The V end lost 6 bases, the J end lost 4 bases, and 10 bases lay between the germline ends. The CDR3 spans 13 residues. CDR1 is SEHNR and CDR2 is FQNEAQ in the germline V gene (reference sequence). The CDR3 DNA sequence: TGTGCCAGCAGTCGGGAAGGAAATCAGCCCCAGCATTTT. The encoded protein is CASSREGNQPQHF.

This clonotype was detected a few times. The V call is TRBV12-3 or TRBV12-4, the J call TRBJ2-7, with a tentative D call TRBD1 (6 bases). V lost 3 bases to trimming and J lost 2 bases, with 14 bases between them. The CDR3 sequence is 15 residues long. CDR3 sequence reads: CASSFQGRDPYEQYF. CDR3 nucleotide sequence: TGTGCCAGCAGTTTTCAGGGGCGAGATCCCTACGAGCAGTACTTC.

For this clonotype: Possible read error: a much larger clone is one base away. The chain has TRBV29-1 and TRBJ2-7, with TRBD1 identical over 8 bases. The J segment lost 2 bases and the V segment lost 6 bases, leaving 6 bases of the junction unmatched. This CDR3 spans 13 amino acids. Germline V gene lookup returns CDR1 SQVTM and CDR2 ANQGSEA. The CDR3 region is CSVLGQATYEQYF. CDR3 sequence (DNA): TGCAGCGTACTGGGACAGGCTACCTACGAGCAGTACTTC.

The chain joins TRBV4-2 to TRBJ1-2; 7 bases match TRBD1. The junction had 6 bases not matched to a gene; V was cut back by 0 bases and J by 5 bases. CDR3 length: 15 residues. Germline V gives CDR1 LGHNA, CDR2 YNFKEQ. CDR3 nucleotides: TGTGCCAGCAGCCAAGAACGGGGACAGTCATATGGCTACACCTTC. It translates to CASSQERGQSYGYTF.

Points on this clonotype: A much larger clonotype is one base distant, so this may be a read error. V is TRBV2 and J is TRBJ1-1, with D maybe TRBD1 (6 bases). The V gene's germline CDR1 is SNHLY and CDR2 FYNNEI. The CDR3 is 14 residues long. CDR3 sequence reads: CVSSLDGQITEAFF. The CDR3 nucleotides are TGTGTCAGCAGTTTAGATGGACAGATCACTGAAGCTTTCTTT.

This clonotype was detected ten times or more. Written as DNA, the CDR3 is TGTGCCAGCAGCTTGAAGTTGGGCTCAGAGACCCAGTACTTC. The encoded protein is CASSLKLGSETQYF. The chain carries TRBV5-5 and TRBJ2-5, with D unresolved. The CDR3 extends over 14 amino acids. The V and J ends lost 1 base and 4 bases respectively, with 11 bases between them. In germline, CDR1 is SGHKS, CDR2 YYEKEE (reference sequence).

This rearrangement joins TRBV7-8 to TRBJ2-5, with D possibly matching TRBD1 (6 bases). Germline CDR1 and CDR2: SGHVS and FQNEAQ. The CDR3 sequence is 16 residues long. V lost 5 bases, J lost 2 bases, and 18 bases lay in between. For the CDR3, the DNA is TGTGCCAGCAGCGCTTGGGGGCAAGCGCCGCAAGAGACCCAGTACTTC. It specifies CASSAWGQAPQETQYF. Looking up the rest from reference TRBV7-8 and TRBJ2-5 gives the full variable domain: GAGVSQSPRYKVAKRGQDVALRCDPISGHVSLFWYQQALGQGPEFLTYFQNEAQLDKSGLPSDRFFAERPEGSVSTLKIQRTQQEDSAVYLCASSAWGQAPQETQYFGPGTRLLVL.

This clonotype was detected many times. The genes are TRBV29-1 and TRBJ1-3; D gene ambiguous. Germline V gene sequence: CDR1 SQVTM, CDR2 ANQGSEA. The CDR3 length is 12 residues. The V end lost 3 bases, the J end lost 4 bases, and 7 bases lay between the germline ends. The CDR3 DNA sequence: TGCAGCGTTGAGTTGACGGGAAACACCATATATTTT. Amino acids: CSVELTGNTIYF.